These T cell receptor beta chains were read from a single sample in a study of blood T cell repertoires in COVID-19. TCRdb keeps only in-frame clones here, not all; method: immunoSEQ multiplex PCR. This table has under 80,000 clones, more than 80% appearing once. The sequencing sample was made of peripheral blood. Source of these receptors: a woman of 80 years or more with active or convalescent COVID-19. Both conserved end residues are part of each CDR3. The D gene is left open where the match is weak. For some rows the clone size is stated as once, few or many, or as a class when expanded; others skip it.

size | J | D | V | CDR3 | DNA
- | TRBJ2-3 | - | TRBV9 | CASSAYSGIPDTQYF | TGTGCCAGCAGCGCCTACTCCGGGATCCCAGATACGCAGTATTTT
- | TRBJ2-1 | - | TRBV11-3 | CASSLGRNQGDEQFF | TGTGCCAGCAGCTTGGGCAGAAACCAAGGCGATGAGCAGTTCTTC
few | TRBJ2-7 | - | TRBV14 | CASSQDLASFGVVIFVSYEQYF | TGTGCCAGCAGCCAAGATCTCGCCAGCTTCGGAGTCGTAATATTCGTGTCCTACGAGCAGTACTTC
- | TRBJ1-2 | - | TRBV5-6 | CASSTNGLSYGYTF | TGTGCCAGCAGCACCAACGGTCTGTCCTATGGCTACACCTTC
- | TRBJ2-5 | TRBD1 | TRBV28 | CASSPPTGITLRGQYF | TGTGCCAGCAGCCCACCGACAGGGATCACCCTAAGGGGTCAGTACTTC
- | TRBJ1-2 | TRBD1 | TRBV24-1 | CATSEGQGRTVRTF | TGTGCCACCAGTGAGGGACAGGGACGTACGGTACGCACCTTC
- | TRBJ2-3 | TRBD1 | TRBV29-1 | CSVHRDRVSTDTQYF | TGCAGCGTTCACCGGGACAGAGTGAGCACAGATACGCAGTATTTT
- | TRBJ2-3 | TRBD2 | TRBV6-5 | CASSYSSSGYTDTQYF | TGTGCCAGCAGTTACTCGTCTAGCGGCTACACAGATACGCAGTATTTT
- | TRBJ2-1 | TRBD1 | TRBV2 | CASTAQGAAGNEQFF | TGTGCCAGCACTGCGCAGGGGGCTGCAGGCAATGAGCAGTTCTTC
- | TRBJ2-1 | - | TRBV28 | CASSLSLSGNEQFF | TGTGCCAGCAGTTTATCCCTCTCAGGGAATGAGCAGTTCTTC